This T cell receptor beta chain came from a study of blood T cell repertoires in COVID-19. At the level of the study: The United States, Italy and Spain supplied acute and convalescent COVID-19 samples. PBMCs, B-cell-depleted T cells, or T cells were the source of the cDNA or gDNA that made up the material.

Original analysis: How many nucleated cells were present was estimated from reference gene primer amplification. This table comes from immunoSEQ multiplex PCR, and its TCRdb copy is limited to in-frame clones, with some not included. That table supplies the V and J calls and clone size; D and trimming were determined from the DNA. Seen here are 150,000 or so clones, just over 85% observed once, and the top ten hold 1.5%. The CDR3 has 18 residues. The V gene's germline CDR1 is SGHTA and CDR2 FQGTGA. V lost 2 bases to trimming and J lost 7 bases; unmatched junction nucleotides: 16. The V call is TRBV7-3, the J call TRBJ2-5; 10 bases line up with TRBD2. The sample comprised peripheral blood. The TCR originated in an older woman with acute or convalescent COVID-19. DNA for the CDR3: TGTGCCAGCAGCTTAGTAGGGGCGAGAGCGGGGGGGCCGGTGACCCAGTACTTC. Its protein is CASSLVGARAGGPVTQYF.